This T cell receptor beta chain came from a study of blood T cells in healthy people across ages. Findings and caveats of the study: The unsorted PBMCs prevented any conclusive comparison of naive versus antigen-experienced cells. From one million sequenced T cells, diversity estimates were lower bounds.

Points on this clonotype: Its antigen is still unknown.

Germline CDR1 is MNHEY and CDR2 is SMNVEV (reference sequence). With 6 bases clipped from V and 1 base from J, the junction kept 13 bases outside the gene matches. The CDR3 extends over 17 amino acids. PCR was performed a second time for about 6 to 11 cycles using a sample-barcoded 5' primer and a J-beta primer mix. One entry per CDR3 protein results from TCRdb running MiXCR on the 5' RACE reads. Of about 1.8 million distinct CDR3 sequences listed, roughly 49% are singletons. The V call is TRBV27, the J call TRBJ2-7, with TRBD1 identical over 9 bases. Input material: blood. This sequence was found in a woman aged 40 to 50 in good health. The CDR3 protein is CASSFIWATGGSYEQYF. For the CDR3, the DNA is TGTGCCAGCAGCTTCATATGGGCGACAGGGGGGTCCTACGAGCAGTACTTC.